This T cell receptor (beta chain) stems from a study of blood T cell repertoires in COVID-19. Study overall: Sample material is recorded as cDNA or gDNA derived from T cells, B-cell-depleted T cells, or PBMCs.

This CDR3 is 13 amino acids long. CDR1 and CDR2 (germline): SNHLY, FYNNEI. Trimming left V 2 bases short and J 3 bases short, with 8 bases between. Those enrolled in Seattle joined during active infection and were followed longitudinally afterward. In the original processing: For nucleated cells, counts were estimated from reference gene primer amplification. Here immunoSEQ multiplex PCR was the method, and the copy in TCRdb shows in-frame clones only, minus some. V and J calls and clone size are given by that table; D and trimming were obtained from the DNA. The sample has about 370,000 clones, roughly 86% seen once; the top ten hold around 9.3%.

The specimen sequenced was peripheral blood. The source of this sequence is a young woman with COVID-19, enrolled during active disease. The chain carries TRBV2 and TRBJ2-7; D is uncertain. The CDR3 spells CASSEWQDYEQYF. CDR3 DNA: TGTGCCAGCAGTGAATGGCAGGACTACGAGCAGTACTTC.